One TCR beta chain is described in this entry. Antigen: not known. TCRdb recomputed calls from the 5' RACE reads with MiXCR, one row per CDR3 protein. Of around 490,000 distinct CDR3 sequences detected, 13% to 15% appear once; the ten largest clones hold more than 0.8%. The source of the sample is a study of identical twins. Study-level results: Insertions were fewer in abundant cord blood beta clonotypes, whereas memory repertoires showed none of this pattern.

The CDR3 length is 16 residues. The germline V gene has CDR1 MDHEN and CDR2 SYDVKM. V shed 3 bases and J 4 bases; nucleotides not matched to a gene: 5. The sample also formed part of further work on yellow fever vaccine responses in identical twins.

The sequence derives from a woman younger than 30 in good health. The chain employs TRBV28 and TRBJ2-1, with TRBD2 matching over 11 bases. The sequencing input was CD4+ T cells sorted from blood. In nucleotides, the CDR3 is TGTGCCAGCAGTTTCGAGACTAGCGGGGCTTACAATGAGCAGTTCTTC. Its translation is CASSFETSGAYNEQFF.